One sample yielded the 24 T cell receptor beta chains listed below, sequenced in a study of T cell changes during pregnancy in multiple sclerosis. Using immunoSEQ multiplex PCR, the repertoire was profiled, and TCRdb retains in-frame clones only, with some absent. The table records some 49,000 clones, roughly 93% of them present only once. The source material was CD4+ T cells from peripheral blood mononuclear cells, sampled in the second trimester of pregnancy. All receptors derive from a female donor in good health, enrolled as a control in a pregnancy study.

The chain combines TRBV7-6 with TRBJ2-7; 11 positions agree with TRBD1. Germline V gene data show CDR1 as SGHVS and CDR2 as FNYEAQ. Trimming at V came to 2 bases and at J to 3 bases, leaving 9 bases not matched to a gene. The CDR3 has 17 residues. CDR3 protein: CASSLSPTGQGVYEQYF. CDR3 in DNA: TGTGCCAGCAGCTTATCTCCAACGGGACAGGGGGTCTACGAGCAGTACTTC.

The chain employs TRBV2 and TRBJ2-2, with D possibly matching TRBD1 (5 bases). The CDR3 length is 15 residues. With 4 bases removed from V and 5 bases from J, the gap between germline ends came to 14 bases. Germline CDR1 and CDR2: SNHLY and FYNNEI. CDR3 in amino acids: CASSVLWGATGELFF. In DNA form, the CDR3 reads TGTGCCAGCAGTGTGTTATGGGGCGCAACCGGGGAGCTGTTTTTT.

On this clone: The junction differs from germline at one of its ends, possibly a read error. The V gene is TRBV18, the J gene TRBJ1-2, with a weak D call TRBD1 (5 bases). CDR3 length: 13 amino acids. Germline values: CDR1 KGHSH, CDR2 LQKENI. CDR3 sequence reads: CASSPASNKNRHF. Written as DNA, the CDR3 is TGTGCCAGCTCACCAGCCTCGAATAAGAACAGGCACTTC.

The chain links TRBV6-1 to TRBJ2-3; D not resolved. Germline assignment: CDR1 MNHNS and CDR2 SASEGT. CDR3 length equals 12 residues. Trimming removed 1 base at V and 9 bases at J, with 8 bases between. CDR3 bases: TGTGCCAGCAGTGAAGGGGCCCCCACGCAGTATTTT. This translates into CASSEGAPTQYF.

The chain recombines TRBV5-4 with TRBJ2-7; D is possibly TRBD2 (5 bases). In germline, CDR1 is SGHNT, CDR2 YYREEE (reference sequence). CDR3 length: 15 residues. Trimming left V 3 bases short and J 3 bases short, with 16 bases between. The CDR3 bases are TGTGCCAGCAGCTACTCACGAGGGCCCAGCTACGAGCAGTACTTC. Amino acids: CASSYSRGPSYEQYF.

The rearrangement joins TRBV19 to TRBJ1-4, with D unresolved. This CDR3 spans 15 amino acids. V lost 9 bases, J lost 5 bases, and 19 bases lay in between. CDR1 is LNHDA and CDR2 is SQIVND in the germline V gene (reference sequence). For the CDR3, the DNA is TGTGCCAGCCAAGAGGACGGTAGGAGGAATGAAAAACTGTTTTTT. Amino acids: CASQEDGRRNEKLFF.

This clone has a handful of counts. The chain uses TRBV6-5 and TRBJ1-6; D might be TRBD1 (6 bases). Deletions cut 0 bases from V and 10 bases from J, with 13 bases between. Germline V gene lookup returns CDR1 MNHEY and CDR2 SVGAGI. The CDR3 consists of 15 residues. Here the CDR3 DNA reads TGTGCCAGCAGTTACTCCCGCAGGGACAACTCACCCCTCCACTTT. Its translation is CASSYSRRDNSPLHF.

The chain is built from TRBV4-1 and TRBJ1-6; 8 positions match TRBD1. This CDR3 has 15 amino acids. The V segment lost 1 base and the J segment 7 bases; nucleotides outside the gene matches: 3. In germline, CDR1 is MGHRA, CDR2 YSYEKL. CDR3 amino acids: CASSQGTGRNSPLHF. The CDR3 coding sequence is TGCGCCAGCAGCCAAGGGACAGGGAGAAATTCACCCCTCCACTTT.

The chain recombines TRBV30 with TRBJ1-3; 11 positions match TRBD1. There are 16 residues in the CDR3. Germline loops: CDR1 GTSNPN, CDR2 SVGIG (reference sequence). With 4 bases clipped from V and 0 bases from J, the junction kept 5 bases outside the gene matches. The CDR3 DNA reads TGTGCCTGGACCCCCGGGACAGGGGGCTCTGGAAACACCATATATTTT. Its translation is CAWTPGTGGSGNTIYF.

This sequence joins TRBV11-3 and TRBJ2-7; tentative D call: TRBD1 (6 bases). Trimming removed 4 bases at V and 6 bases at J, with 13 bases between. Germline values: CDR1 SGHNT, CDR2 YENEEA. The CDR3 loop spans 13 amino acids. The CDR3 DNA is TGTGCCAGCAGCTCCGTGACAGGAAGCGAGCAGTACTTC. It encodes CASSSVTGSEQYF.

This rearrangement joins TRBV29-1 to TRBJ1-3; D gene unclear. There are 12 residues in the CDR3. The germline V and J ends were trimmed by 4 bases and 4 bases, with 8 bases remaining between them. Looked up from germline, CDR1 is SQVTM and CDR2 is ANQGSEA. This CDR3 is CSVGGRGNTIYF. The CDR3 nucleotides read TGCAGCGTTGGAGGGCGAGGAAACACCATATATTTT.

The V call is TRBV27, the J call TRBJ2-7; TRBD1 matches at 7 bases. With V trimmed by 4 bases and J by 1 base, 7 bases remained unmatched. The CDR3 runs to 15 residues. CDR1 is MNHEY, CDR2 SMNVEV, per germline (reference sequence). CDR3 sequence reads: CASSYRGGGSYEQYF. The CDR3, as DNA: TGTGCCAGCAGTTACCGAGGGGGCGGTTCCTACGAGCAGTACTTC.

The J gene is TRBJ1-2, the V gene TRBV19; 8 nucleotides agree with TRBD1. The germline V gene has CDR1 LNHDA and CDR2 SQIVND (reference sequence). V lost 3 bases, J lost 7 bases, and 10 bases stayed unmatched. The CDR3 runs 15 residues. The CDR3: CASSIVLRGRGGYTF. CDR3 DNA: TGTGCCAGTAGTATTGTTCTCAGGGGGCGCGGTGGCTACACCTTC.

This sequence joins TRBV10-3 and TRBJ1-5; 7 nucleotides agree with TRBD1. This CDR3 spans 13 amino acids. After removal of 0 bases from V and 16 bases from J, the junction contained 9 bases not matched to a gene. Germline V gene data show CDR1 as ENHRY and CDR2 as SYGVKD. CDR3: CAISESGGTAPHF. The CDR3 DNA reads TGTGCCATCAGTGAGTCCGGTGGGACAGCCCCACATTTT.

The CDR3 spells CATSQGAHYGYTF. CDR3 bases: TGTGCCACCAGCCAGGGGGCCCATTATGGCTACACCTTC. The chain employs TRBV15 and TRBJ1-2; 8 bases are a match to TRBD1. The length of the CDR3 is 13 residues. From germline, CDR1 is LNHNV and CDR2 YYDKDF (reference sequence). V lost 5 bases, J lost 5 bases, and 4 bases stayed unmatched. Full variable domain (outside the CDR3, taken from reference TRBV15 and TRBJ1-2): DAMVIQNPRYQVTQFGKPVTLSCSQTLNHNVMYWYQQKSSQAPKLLFHYYDKDFNNEADTPDNFQSRRPNTSFCFLDIRSPGLGDTAMYLCATSQGAHYGYTFGSGTRLTVV.

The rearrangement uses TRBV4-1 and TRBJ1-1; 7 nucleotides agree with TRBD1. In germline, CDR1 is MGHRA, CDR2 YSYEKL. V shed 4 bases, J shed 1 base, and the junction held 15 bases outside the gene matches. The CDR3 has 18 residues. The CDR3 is CASSPPTGDRGSNTEAFF. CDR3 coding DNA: TGCGCCAGCAGCCCCCCTACAGGGGACAGAGGTTCGAACACTGAAGCTTTCTTT.

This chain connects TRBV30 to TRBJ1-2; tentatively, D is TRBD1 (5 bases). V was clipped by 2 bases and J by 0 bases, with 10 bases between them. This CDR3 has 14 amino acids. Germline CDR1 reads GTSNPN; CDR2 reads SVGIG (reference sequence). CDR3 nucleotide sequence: TGTGCCTGGAGTAGACAGAGAGCTAACTATGGCTACACCTTC. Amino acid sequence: CAWSRQRANYGYTF.

As DNA, the CDR3 is TGTGCCAGCAGCCTCTATACTAGCGGGGGGGGAACAGATACGCAGTATTTT. This codes for CASSLYTSGGGTDTQYF. V usage is TRBV9 and J usage is TRBJ2-3, with TRBD2 matching 13 bases. This CDR3 region has 17 residues. Unmatched junction bases numbered 8, after V lost 4 bases and J lost 3 bases. The germline V gene has CDR1 SGDLS and CDR2 YYNGEE.

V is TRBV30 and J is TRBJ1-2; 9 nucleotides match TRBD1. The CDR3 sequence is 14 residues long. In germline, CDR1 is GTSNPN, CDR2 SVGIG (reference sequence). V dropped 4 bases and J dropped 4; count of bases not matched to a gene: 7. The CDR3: CAWTTGQGGYGYTF. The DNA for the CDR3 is TGTGCCTGGACTACGGGACAGGGAGGCTATGGCTACACCTTC.

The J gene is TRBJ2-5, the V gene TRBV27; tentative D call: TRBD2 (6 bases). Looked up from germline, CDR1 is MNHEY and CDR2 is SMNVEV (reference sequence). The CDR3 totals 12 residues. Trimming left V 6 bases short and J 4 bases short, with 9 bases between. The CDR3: CASSPGGETQYF. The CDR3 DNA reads TGTGCCAGCAGCCCCGGGGGAGAGACCCAGTACTTC.

CDR3 residues: CASSLTGNYNSPLHF. The CDR3 region has the DNA TGTGCCAGCAGTTTGACAGGAAACTATAATTCACCCCTCCACTTT. The chain couples TRBV28 to TRBJ1-6; D might be TRBD1 (6 bases). CDR1 and CDR2 (germline): MDHEN, SYDVKM. V was trimmed by 3 bases and J by 3 bases, leaving 9 bases between them. This CDR3 is built from 15 residues.

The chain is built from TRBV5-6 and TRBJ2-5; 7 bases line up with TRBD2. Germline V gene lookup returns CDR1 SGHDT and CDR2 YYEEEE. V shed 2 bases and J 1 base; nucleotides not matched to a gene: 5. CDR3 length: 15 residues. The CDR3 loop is CASSLSLAVQETQYF. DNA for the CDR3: TGTGCCAGCAGCTTAAGCCTAGCGGTCCAAGAGACCCAGTACTTC.

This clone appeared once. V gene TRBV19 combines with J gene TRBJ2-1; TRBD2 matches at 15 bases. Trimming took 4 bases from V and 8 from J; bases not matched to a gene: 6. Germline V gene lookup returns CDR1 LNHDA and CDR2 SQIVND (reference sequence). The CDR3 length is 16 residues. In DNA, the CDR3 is TGTGCCAGTAGTACGGGGACTAGCGGGGGGAGCTATGAGCAGTTCTTC. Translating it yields CASSTGTSGGSYEQFF.

CDR3 amino acids: CAIPKRGGNTEAFF. CDR3 bases: TGTGCCATCCCAAAAAGGGGGGGAAACACTGAAGCTTTCTTT. This rearrangement joins TRBV7-9 to TRBJ1-1; a possible D gene is TRBD1 (6 bases). Per the germline V gene, CDR1 is SEHNR and CDR2 is FQNEAQ (reference sequence). Trimming cost V 10 bases and J 2 bases, with 17 bases left between them. This CDR3 is 14 amino acids long.